A selection of T cell receptor beta chains follows, all from one sample in a study of blood T cell repertoires in COVID-19. The data were produced by immunoSEQ multiplex PCR, yet TCRdb's version contains in-frame clones alone and is incomplete. The sample carries 200,000 to 250,000 clones, about 80% recorded once. Sequencing was carried out using PBMCs or T cells enriched from blood (not recorded which). The source is a man aged 60-69 years who had recovered from COVID-19. Each CDR3 is given with its conserved first and last residue. The D gene is left open where the match is weak. Clone size is not always given. Where it is, it says once, few, many or a class for expanded clones.

v_gene,d_gene,j_gene,abundance,CDR3nt,CDR3aa
TRBV6-5,TRBD1,TRBJ2-7,-,TGTGCCAGCAGTTACCGCCGGACAGGGGCAGACTACGAGCAGTACTTC,CASSYRRTGADYEQYF
TRBV19,-,TRBJ1-1,-,TGTGCCAGTAGTATCGTGGGAGTACAGGAAGCTTTCTTT,CASSIVGVQEAFF
TRBV5-1,TRBD2,TRBJ2-2,-,TGCGCCAGCAGCGTCCAAGCGGGAACGAACACCGGGGAGCTGTTTTTT,CASSVQAGTNTGELFF
TRBV7-9,TRBD1,TRBJ1-1,-,TGTGCCAGCAGCCCGGGACAGGCAAACACTGAAGCTTTCTTT,CASSPGQANTEAFF
TRBV10-3,-,TRBJ1-1,once,TGTGCCATCAGTGTGGCGGGGATGGGGACTAATACTGAAGCTTTCTTT,CAISVAGMGTNTEAFF
TRBV7-2,TRBD1,TRBJ2-5,-,TGTGCCAGCAGCCCGGGGACAGTGGGAACGGGGGAGACCCAGTACTTC,CASSPGTVGTGETQYF
TRBV5-1,TRBD2,TRBJ2-5,-,TGCGCCAGCAGCTTAAGTACCGGGACTAGCGGGGGGAATAAGTACTTC,CASSLSTGTSGGNKYF
TRBV11-1,TRBD1,TRBJ2-7,-,TGTGCCAGCAGCCGCGGGACAGGAGGCCCCTACGAGCAGTACTTC,CASSRGTGGPYEQYF
TRBV9,-,TRBJ1-2,-,TGTGCCAGCAGCGAACAGGGATCGGGAGGCTACACCTTC,CASSEQGSGGYTF
TRBV7-6,TRBD1,TRBJ1-6,-,TGTGCCAGCGGTGACAGGGATTCACCCCTCCACTTT,CASGDRDSPLHF
TRBV5-1,-,TRBJ2-3,-,TGCGCCAGCAGCTTGTACGGGGATAGCACAGATACGCAGTATTTT,CASSLYGDSTDTQYF
TRBV5-1,-,TRBJ2-4,-,TGCGCCAGCAGCTTGAGCGTCGCCAAAAACATTCAGTACTTC,CASSLSVAKNIQYF
TRBV11-3,-,TRBJ1-1,once,TGTGCCAGCAGCTTAGTTTCTTCCTACAGCATGAACACTGAAGCTTTCTTT,CASSLVSSYSMNTEAFF
TRBV2,-,TRBJ1-5,-,TGTGCCAGCAGTGAACTGACCCCGGGGAATAGCAATCAGCCCCAGCATTTT,CASSELTPGNSNQPQHF